This T cell receptor beta chain emerged from a study of cytomegalovirus exposure and HLA in healthy donors. Points from the study as a whole: The authors listed 150 to 200 TCR beta chains as cytomegalovirus-associated.

Assay used: immunoSEQ multiplex PCR; TCRdb lists only in-frame clones, some missing. The profile shows 150,000 to 250,000 clones, roughly 84% of them singletons. CDR3 size: 11 residues. The germline V gene has CDR1 ENHRY and CDR2 SYGVKD. Trimming shortened V by 7 bases and J by 6 bases, and 8 bases separated the two germline ends. Note on this clone: Its antigen is unidentified.

The chain is built from TRBV10-3 and TRBJ2-3; no definite D call. The sample comprised PBMCs. This receptor was obtained from a woman between 25 and 40 years old in good health and CMV-seropositive. The CDR3 nucleotides read TGTGCCATCAAATCCGGGGATACGCAGTATTTT. This gives the protein CAIKSGDTQYF.